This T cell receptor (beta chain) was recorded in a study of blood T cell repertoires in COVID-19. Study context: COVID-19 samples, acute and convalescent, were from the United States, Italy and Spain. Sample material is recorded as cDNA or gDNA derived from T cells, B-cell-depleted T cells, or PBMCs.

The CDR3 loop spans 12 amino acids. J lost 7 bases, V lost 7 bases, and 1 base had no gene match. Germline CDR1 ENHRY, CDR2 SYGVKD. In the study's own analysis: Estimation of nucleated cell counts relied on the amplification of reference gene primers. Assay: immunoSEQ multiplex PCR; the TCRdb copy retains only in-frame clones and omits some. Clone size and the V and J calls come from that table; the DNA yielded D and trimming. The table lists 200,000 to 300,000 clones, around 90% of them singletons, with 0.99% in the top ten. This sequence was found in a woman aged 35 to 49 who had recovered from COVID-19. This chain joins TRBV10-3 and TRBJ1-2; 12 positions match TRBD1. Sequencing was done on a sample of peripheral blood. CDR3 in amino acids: CAIMGQGAGYTF. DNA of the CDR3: TGTGCCATCATGGGACAGGGGGCTGGCTACACCTTC.